The 2 T cell receptor beta chains below come from one sample, sequenced in a study of blood T cell repertoires in COVID-19. The assay was immunoSEQ multiplex PCR, and TCRdb's table has in-frame clones only and misses some. The data contain 190,000 or so clones, around 87% of them singletons. What was sequenced was peripheral blood. The receptors shown here come from a woman between 18 and 29 years old who had recovered from COVID-19.

The gene calls are TRBV25-1 and TRBJ1-6, with 9 nucleotides matching TRBD1. There are 14 residues in the CDR3. J was trimmed by 7 bases and V by 7 bases; bases with no gene match: 5. Germline lookup yields CDR1 MGHDK and CDR2 SYGVNS. The CDR3 region has the DNA TGTGCCAGCACGGCCGGGACAGGGAATTCACCCCTCCACTTT. Translation: CASTAGTGNSPLHF.

V gene TRBV18 combines with J gene TRBJ1-4, with D unclear. From germline, CDR1 is KGHSH and CDR2 LQKENI. Trimming removed 3 bases at V and 3 bases at J, with 8 bases between. This CDR3 spans 14 amino acids. The CDR3 DNA is TGTGCCAGCTCACCCCGAGCCTCTAATGAAAAACTGTTTTTT. It is translated as CASSPRASNEKLFF.